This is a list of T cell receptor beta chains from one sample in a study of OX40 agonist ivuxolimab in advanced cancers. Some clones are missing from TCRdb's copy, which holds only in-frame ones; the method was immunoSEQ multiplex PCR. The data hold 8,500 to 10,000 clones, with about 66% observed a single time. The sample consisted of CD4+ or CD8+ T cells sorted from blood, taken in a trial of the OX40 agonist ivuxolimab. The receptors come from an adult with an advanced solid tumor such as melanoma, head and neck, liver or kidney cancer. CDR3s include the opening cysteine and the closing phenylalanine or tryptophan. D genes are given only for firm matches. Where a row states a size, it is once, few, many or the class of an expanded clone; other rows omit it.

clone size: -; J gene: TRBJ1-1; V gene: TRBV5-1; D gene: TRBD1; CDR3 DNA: TGCGCCAGCAGCCTAGGACAGGGTTCGAACACTGAAGCTTTCTTT; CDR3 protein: CASSLGQGSNTEAFF
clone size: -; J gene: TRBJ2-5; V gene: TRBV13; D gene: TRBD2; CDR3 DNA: TGTGCCAGCAGCTTAGGGGGGACTAGACCCTCCGAGAAGACCCAGTACTTC; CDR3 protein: CASSLGGTRPSEKTQYF
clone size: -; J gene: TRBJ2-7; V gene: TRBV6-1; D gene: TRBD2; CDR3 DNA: TGTGCCAGCAGTGTTTCTAGCGGGAGACCCTACGAGCAGTACTTC; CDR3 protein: CASSVSSGRPYEQYF
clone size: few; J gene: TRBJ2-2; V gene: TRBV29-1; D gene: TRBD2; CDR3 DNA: TGCAGCGCTGAACGTGGGCTAGCGGGGCAGAACACCGGGGAGCTGTTTTTT; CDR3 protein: CSAERGLAGQNTGELFF
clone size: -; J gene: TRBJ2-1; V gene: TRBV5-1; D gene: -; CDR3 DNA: TGCGCCAGCAGCACTCCACAGGTTGACTCCTACAATGAGCAGTTCTTC; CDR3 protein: CASSTPQVDSYNEQFF
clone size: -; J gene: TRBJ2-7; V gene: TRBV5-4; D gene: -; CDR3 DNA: TGTGCCAGCAGCTCCAGCAGGGGGGGGAAGCAGTACTTC; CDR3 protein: CASSSSRGGKQYF
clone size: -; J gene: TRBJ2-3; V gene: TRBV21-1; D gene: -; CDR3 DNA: TGTGCCAGCAGCAAAGCTTCTTCACTAGCGGGAGACTCTAGCACAGATACGCAGTATTTT; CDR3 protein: CASSKASSLAGDSSTDTQYF
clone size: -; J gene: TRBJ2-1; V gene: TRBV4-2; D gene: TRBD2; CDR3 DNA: TGTGCCAGCAGCCAAGAGCGGGAGGGGTACAATGAGCAGTTCTTC; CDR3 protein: CASSQEREGYNEQFF
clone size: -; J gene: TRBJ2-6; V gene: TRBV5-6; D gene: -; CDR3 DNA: TGTGCCAGCGGGAGGGGGCACCTATACCCTTCTGGGGCCAACGTCCTGACTTTC; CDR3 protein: CASGRGHLYPSGANVLTF
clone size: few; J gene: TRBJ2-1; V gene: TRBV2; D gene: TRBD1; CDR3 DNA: TGTGCCAGCAGTCGTTGGGGAGCGGGACAGGGGAACAATGAGCAGTTCTTC; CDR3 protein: CASSRWGAGQGNNEQFF
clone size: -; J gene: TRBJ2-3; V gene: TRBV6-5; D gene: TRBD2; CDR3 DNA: TGTGCCAGCAGTGGACTAGCGGGAGGGCCAGATACGCAGTATTTT; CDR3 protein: CASSGLAGGPDTQYF
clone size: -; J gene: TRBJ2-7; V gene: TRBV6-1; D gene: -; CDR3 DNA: TGTGCCAGCAGTGAAGGGACAGTTGGACGCTACGAGCAGTACTTC; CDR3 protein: CASSEGTVGRYEQYF
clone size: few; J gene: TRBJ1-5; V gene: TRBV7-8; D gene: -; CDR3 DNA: TGTGCCAGCAGCTTAGGAGCGGCGGACGGGCCCCAGCATTTT; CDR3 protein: CASSLGAADGPQHF
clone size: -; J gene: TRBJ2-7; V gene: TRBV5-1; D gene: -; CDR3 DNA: TGCGCCAGCAGGATCCCCCCCTACGAGCAGTACTTC; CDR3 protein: CASRIPPYEQYF
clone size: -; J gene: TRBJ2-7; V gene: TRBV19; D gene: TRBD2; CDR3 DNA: TGTGCCAGTAGTATGGTTGGACTAGCGGGTTTTAACGAGCAGTACTTC; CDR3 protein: CASSMVGLAGFNEQYF
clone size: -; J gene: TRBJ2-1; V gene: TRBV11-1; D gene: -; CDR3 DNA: TGTGCCAGCAACCCAGGAAATGAGCAGTTCTTC; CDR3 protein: CASNPGNEQFF
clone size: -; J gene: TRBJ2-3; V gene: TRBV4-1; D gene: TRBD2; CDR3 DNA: TGCGCCAGCAGCCAAGGGACTAGCGGGAACGGGGCAGATACGCAGTATTTT; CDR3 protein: CASSQGTSGNGADTQYF
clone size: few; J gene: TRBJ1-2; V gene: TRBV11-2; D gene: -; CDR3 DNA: TGTGCCAGCAGCTTAGTATTGGGCAGGGATGGCTACACCTTC; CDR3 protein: CASSLVLGRDGYTF
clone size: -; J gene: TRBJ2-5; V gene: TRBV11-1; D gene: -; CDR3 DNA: TGTGCCAGCAGCTTAGGGGGGAAGACCCAGTACTTC; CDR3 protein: CASSLGGKTQYF
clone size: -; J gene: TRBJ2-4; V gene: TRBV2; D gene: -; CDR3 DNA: TGTGCCAGCAGTGAGGGGTCCAGGGTACAAGACATTCAGTACTTC; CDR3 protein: CASSEGSRVQDIQYF
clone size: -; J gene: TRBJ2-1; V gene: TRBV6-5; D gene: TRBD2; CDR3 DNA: TGTGCCAGCAGTGACTCGGGTAGCGGGAGCGATGAGCAGTTCTTC; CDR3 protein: CASSDSGSGSDEQFF
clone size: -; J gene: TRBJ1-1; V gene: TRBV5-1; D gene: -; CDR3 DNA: TGCGCCAGCAGCTTGGGACTAGCACGCGAGGAAGCTTTCTTT; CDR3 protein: CASSLGLAREEAFF
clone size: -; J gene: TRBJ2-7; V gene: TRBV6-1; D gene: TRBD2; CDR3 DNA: TGTGCCAGCAGTCCTATAGCGGGAGCCCCCCACGAGCAGTACTTC; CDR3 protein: CASSPIAGAPHEQYF
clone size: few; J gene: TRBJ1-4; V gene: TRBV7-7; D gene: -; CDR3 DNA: TGTGCCAGCAGCCCCGGTGAGACTAATGAAAAACTGTTTTTT; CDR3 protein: CASSPGETNEKLFF
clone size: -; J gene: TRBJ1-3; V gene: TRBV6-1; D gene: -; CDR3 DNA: TGTGCCAGCAGTGAAGCGGACAGCTCTGGAAACACCATATATTTT; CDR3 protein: CASSEADSSGNTIYF
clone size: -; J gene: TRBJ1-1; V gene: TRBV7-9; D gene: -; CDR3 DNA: TGTGCCAGCAGCCCGTGGGGAGGAGCGACGAACACTGAAGCTTTCTTT; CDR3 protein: CASSPWGGATNTEAFF
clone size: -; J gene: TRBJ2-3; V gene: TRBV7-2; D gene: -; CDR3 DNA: TGTGCCAGCAGCTTAGAGGCTAGCAGCACAGATACGCAGTATTTT; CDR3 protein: CASSLEASSTDTQYF
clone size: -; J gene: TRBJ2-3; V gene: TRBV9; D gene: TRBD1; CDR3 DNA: TGTGCCAGCGGAGAACAGGGGCCAGATACGCAGTATTTT; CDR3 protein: CASGEQGPDTQYF
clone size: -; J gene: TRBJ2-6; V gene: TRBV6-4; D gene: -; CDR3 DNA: TGTGCCAGCAGTGACAGGGTGGACGGGGCCAACGTCCTGACTTTC; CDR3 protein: CASSDRVDGANVLTF
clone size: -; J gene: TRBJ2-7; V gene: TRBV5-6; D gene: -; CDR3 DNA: TGTGCCAGCAGCTTGGAGGGGACACCATCCTACGAGCAGTACTTC; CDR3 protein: CASSLEGTPSYEQYF
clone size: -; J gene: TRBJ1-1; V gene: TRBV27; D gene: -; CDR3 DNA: TGTGCCAGCAGGCCTCCGGGTTACACTGAAGCTTTCTTT; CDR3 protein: CASRPPGYTEAFF
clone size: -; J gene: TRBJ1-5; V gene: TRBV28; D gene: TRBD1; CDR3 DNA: TGTGCCAGCAGTTTAGAACAGGGGGAACAGCCCCAGCATTTT; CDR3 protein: CASSLEQGEQPQHF
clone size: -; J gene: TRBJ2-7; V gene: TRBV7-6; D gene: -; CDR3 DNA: TGTGCCAGCAGCGGCGGCCTTGTCTCCGAGCAGTACTTC; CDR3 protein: CASSGGLVSEQYF
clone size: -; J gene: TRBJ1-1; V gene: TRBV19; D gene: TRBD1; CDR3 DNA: TGTGCCAGTAGTATCGGACAGGGGGCTTTCTTT; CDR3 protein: CASSIGQGAFF
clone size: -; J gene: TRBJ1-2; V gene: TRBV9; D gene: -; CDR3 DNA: TGTGCCAGCAGCGTAGATATGCCCCTACGACATGGCTACACCTTC; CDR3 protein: CASSVDMPLRHGYTF
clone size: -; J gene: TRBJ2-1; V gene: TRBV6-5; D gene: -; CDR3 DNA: TGTGCCAGCAGTTCCGATGGGACTGCGGGATACAATGAGCAGTTCTTC; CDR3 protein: CASSSDGTAGYNEQFF
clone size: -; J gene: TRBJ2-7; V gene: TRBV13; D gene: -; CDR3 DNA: TGTGCCAGCAGCTCCCGTCAGGCTAAGACCTACGAGCAGTACTTC; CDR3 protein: CASSSRQAKTYEQYF
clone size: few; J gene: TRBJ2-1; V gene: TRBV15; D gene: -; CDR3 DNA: TGTGCCACCAGCAGACGCAGAAACAATGAGCAGTTCTTC; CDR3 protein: CATSRRRNNEQFF
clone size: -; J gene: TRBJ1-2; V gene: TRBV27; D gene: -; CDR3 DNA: TGTGCCAGAGGTTCAGGCCCGGACTATGGCTACACCTTC; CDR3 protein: CARGSGPDYGYTF
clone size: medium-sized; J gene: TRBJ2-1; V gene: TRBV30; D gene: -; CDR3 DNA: TGTGCCTGGAGCCCTCTGGTGGTGGGCATGGATGAGCAGTTCTTC; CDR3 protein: CAWSPLVVGMDEQFF
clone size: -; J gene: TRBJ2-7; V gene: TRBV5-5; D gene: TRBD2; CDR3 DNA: TGTGCCAGCAGCTTGGGTATCGCTAGCGGGCGGTACGAGCAGTACTTC; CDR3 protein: CASSLGIASGRYEQYF
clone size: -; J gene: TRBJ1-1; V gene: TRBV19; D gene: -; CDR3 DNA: TGTGCCACCTACCCCACGGGGGACACTGAAGCTTTCTTT; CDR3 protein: CATYPTGDTEAFF
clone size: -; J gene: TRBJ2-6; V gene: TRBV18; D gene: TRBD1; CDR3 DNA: TGTGCCAGTCCGACAGGGACTGGGGCCAACGTCCTGACTTTC; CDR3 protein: CASPTGTGANVLTF
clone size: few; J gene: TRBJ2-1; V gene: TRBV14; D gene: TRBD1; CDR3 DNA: TGTGCCAGCAGCCCGGGGGACAGGCTACCCTACAATGAGCAGTTCTTC; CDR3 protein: CASSPGDRLPYNEQFF
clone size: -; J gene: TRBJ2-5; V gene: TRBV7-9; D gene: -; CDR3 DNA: TGTGCCAGCAGCATCCCTGAGGGTTGGGAGACCCAGTACTTC; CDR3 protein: CASSIPEGWETQYF
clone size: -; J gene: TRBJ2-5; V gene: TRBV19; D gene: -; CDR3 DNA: TGTGCCAGTAGTTGGAAGGGTTGGGAGACCCAGTACTTC; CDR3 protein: CASSWKGWETQYF